The 25 T cell receptor beta chains reported below all come from one sample, sequenced in a study of cytomegalovirus exposure and HLA in healthy donors. Researchers ran the PCR with 60 Vbeta and 13 Jbeta primers. Measured with immunoSEQ multiplex PCR; TCRdb has only the in-frame clones, and not every one. This sample contains 93,000 or so clones. Sequenced sample: PBMCs. These receptors all come from a middle-aged man in good health and CMV-seronegative.

In regard to this clone: Germline and junction disagree at one end, which may indicate a read error. The chain recombines TRBV6-5 with TRBJ2-7; 8 nucleotides line up with TRBD2. This CDR3 has 13 residues. Germline V gene lookup returns CDR1 MNHEY and CDR2 SVGAGI. This chain's CDR3 is CASSYGAGGLQSF. CDR3 bases: TGTGCCAGCAGTTACGGGGCGGGAGGTCTTCAGAGCTTC.

This chain joins TRBV6-1 and TRBJ2-3, with 9 bases fitting TRBD2. Unmatched junction bases numbered 12, after V lost 2 bases and J lost 0 bases. Germline-derived CDR1 and CDR2 are MNHNS and SASEGT. The CDR3 sequence is 19 residues long. The CDR3 bases are TGTGCCAGCAGTGAATGGTCGAGCGGGGGGCCAACTAGCACAGATACGCAGTATTTT. The encoded protein is CASSEWSSGGPTSTDTQYF.

For the CDR3, the DNA is TGTGCCAGCAGCCAAGAGACTAGCGGGGGCTACAATGAGCAGTTCTTC. Translation: CASSQETSGGYNEQFF. The chain joins TRBV4-2 to TRBJ2-1; TRBD2 matches at 12 bases. V lost 0 bases to trimming and J lost 3 bases; unmatched junction nucleotides: 0. Per germline, CDR1 LGHNA and CDR2 YNFKEQ. This CDR3 is 16 amino acids long.

A word on this clone: Germline and junction disagree at one end, which may indicate a read error. The rearrangement links TRBV9 to TRBJ2-3; 9 nucleotides match TRBD2. CDR1 SGDLS and CDR2 YYNGEE come from the germline V gene. The CDR3 spans 15 residues. The chain's CDR3 is CAGSVTSGPTDTQYF. In nucleotides, the CDR3 is TGTGCCGGCAGCGTGACTAGCGGCCCCACAGATACGCAGTATTTT.

The chain employs TRBV7-2 and TRBJ2-2; TRBD1 is a possible D gene (6 bases). Germline V gene lookup returns CDR1 SGHTA and CDR2 FQGNSA. Trimming removed 2 bases from V and 3 bases from J, with 10 bases in between. CDR3 length: 15 residues. CDR3 loop: CASSLQGRDTGELFF. The CDR3, as DNA: TGTGCCAGCAGCTTACAGGGGCGGGACACCGGGGAGCTGTTTTTT.

V usage is TRBV11-2 and J usage is TRBJ2-3; D is perhaps TRBD2 (7 bases). Germline V gene sequence: CDR1 SGHAT, CDR2 FQNNGV. The V gene lost 1 base and the J gene lost 6 bases, with 17 bases spanning the gap. This CDR3 is built from 16 residues. Written as DNA, the CDR3 is TGTGCCAGCAGCTTAGGGGGGGGCAGGGTCGCGGATACGCAGTATTTT. Its protein is CASSLGGGRVADTQYF.

This chain uses TRBV18 with TRBJ1-2; D not certain. V lost 2 bases to trimming and J lost 4 bases, with 17 bases between them. This CDR3 is 16 amino acids long. CDR1 and CDR2 from the germline V gene are KGHSH and LQKENI. CDR3 region: CASSPKPGSAGYGYTF. CDR3 coding DNA: TGTGCCAGCTCACCAAAGCCGGGGTCCGCGGGCTATGGCTACACCTTC.

The chain couples TRBV6-5 to TRBJ1-1, with no clear D. Germline V gene lookup returns CDR1 MNHEY and CDR2 SVGAGI. The CDR3 totals 14 residues. Trimming stripped 2 bases from V and 1 base from J, with 8 bases between. The CDR3: CASSYRSGNTEAFF. The CDR3 DNA is TGTGCCAGCAGTTACAGGTCGGGGAACACTGAAGCTTTCTTT.

The chain joins TRBV5-6 to TRBJ1-5; D is perhaps TRBD1 (5 bases). Trimming removed 0 bases from V and 0 bases from J, with 7 bases in between. The length of the CDR3 is 15 residues. The V gene's germline CDR1 is SGHDT and CDR2 YYEEEE. The DNA for the CDR3 is TGTGCCAGCAGCTTGGGGGGCCATAGCAATCAGCCCCAGCATTTT. This codes for CASSLGGHSNQPQHF.

This chain links TRBV5-4 with TRBJ1-2; no clear D. This CDR3 is built from 17 residues. V gave up 2 bases and J gave up 4 bases, with 21 bases separating them. Germline CDR1 reads SGHNT; CDR2 reads YYREEE (reference sequence). As DNA, the CDR3 is TGTGCCAGCAGCTTCCCCCCGCGACAAGCGGAACTCTATGGCTACACCTTC. Protein: CASSFPPRQAELYGYTF.

This sequence joins TRBV6-4 and TRBJ1-2; no clear D. The CDR3 totals 13 residues. Germline assignment: CDR1 MRHNA and CDR2 SNTAGT. V gave up 8 bases and J gave up 1 base, with 11 bases separating them. The CDR3 spells CASSSTFNYGYTF. CDR3 nucleotides: TGTGCCAGCTCAAGCACTTTTAACTATGGCTACACCTTC.

The CDR3 sequence: CASSLAREDTQYF. The CDR3 DNA reads as TGTGCCAGCAGCTTAGCCCGAGAAGATACGCAGTATTTT. The genes are TRBV7-2 and TRBJ2-3; unclear D gene. Deletions cut 0 bases from V and 5 bases from J, with 6 bases between. Germline V gene lookup returns CDR1 SGHTA and CDR2 FQGNSA. CDR3 size: 13 residues.

The V call is TRBV2, the J call TRBJ2-5; 10 bases are a match to TRBD1. The CDR3 runs 12 residues. J was trimmed by 6 bases and V by 8 bases; bases with no gene match: 3. CDR1 and CDR2 (germline): SNHLY, FYNNEI. CDR3 in DNA: TGTGCCAGCCGGGACAGGGGACAGACCCAGTACTTC. Amino acids: CASRDRGQTQYF.

This chain links TRBV15 with TRBJ1-5; D ambiguous. The germline CDR1 and CDR2 sequences are LNHNV and YYDKDF (reference sequence). This CDR3 has 14 residues. Trimming cost V 1 base and J 6 bases, with 10 bases left between them. The CDR3 DNA is TGTGCCACCAGCAGAGGGCAGGCCGGTCAGCCCCAGCATTTT. It codes for CATSRGQAGQPQHF.

The J gene is TRBJ2-2, the V gene TRBV9; 14 bases align to TRBD2. From germline, CDR1 is SGDLS and CDR2 YYNGEE. The J segment lost 7 bases and the V segment lost 4 bases, leaving 12 bases of the junction unmatched. There are 18 residues in the CDR3. CDR3 protein: CASSTRLAGGGPLGELFF. CDR3 nucleotides: TGTGCCAGCAGCACCCGACTAGCGGGGGGGGGCCCCCTCGGGGAGCTGTTTTTT.

The chain employs TRBV27 and TRBJ2-7; 8 nucleotides line up with TRBD1. The V gene's germline CDR1 is MNHEY and CDR2 SMNVEV (reference sequence). This CDR3 region has 16 residues. The V and J ends lost 3 bases and 2 bases, in that order; junction bases with no gene match: 9. The CDR3 loop reads CASSFQGAPATYEQYF. The CDR3 nucleotides read TGTGCCAGCAGTTTCCAGGGGGCACCGGCAACCTACGAGCAGTACTTC.

The rearrangement uses TRBV7-8 and TRBJ2-3; D remains ambiguous. The CDR3 runs to 12 residues. Germline lookup yields CDR1 SGHVS and CDR2 FQNEAQ. V dropped 1 base and J dropped 4 bases, with 3 bases sitting between them. CDR3 sequence: CASSLVSDTQYF. The CDR3 DNA is TGTGCCAGCAGCTTAGTATCAGATACGCAGTATTTT.

The rearrangement uses TRBV14 and TRBJ2-3, with D possibly TRBD2 on 6 matching bases. CDR1 and CDR2 from the germline V gene are SGHDN and FVKESK. CDR3 size: 12 residues. Trimming left V 4 bases short and J 14 bases short, with 16 bases between. CDR3 in amino acids: CASSPTGLLRYF. In nucleotides, the CDR3 is TGTGCCAGCAGCCCTACGGGACTCTTGAGGTATTTT.

The rearrangement uses TRBV5-4 and TRBJ1-2; TRBD1 might be the D (5 bases). Germline CDR1 is SGHNT and CDR2 is YYREEE (reference sequence). The CDR3 spans 13 residues. Trimming took off 2 bases at V and 3 bases at J, with 8 bases between the two ends. Here the CDR3 reads CASSLDRYYGYTF. The DNA of the CDR3 is TGTGCCAGCAGCTTAGACAGATACTATGGCTACACCTTC.

V is TRBV11-2 and J is TRBJ2-2, with TRBD2 matching 10 bases. CDR3 length: 17 residues. Trimming at V came to 4 bases and at J to 10 bases, leaving 15 bases not matched to a gene. CDR1 is SGHAT and CDR2 is FQNNGV in the germline V gene. The CDR3: CASSSPGGGSGRSELFF. CDR3 nucleotides: TGTGCCAGCAGCTCCCCCGGGGGGGGTAGCGGGAGGTCGGAGCTGTTTTTT. Based on the CDR3 plus reference TRBV11-2 and TRBJ2-2, the full variable domain is EAGVAQSPRYKIIEKRQSVAFWCNPISGHATLYWYQQILGQGPKLLIQFQNNGVVDDSQLPKDRFSAERLKGVDSTLKIQPAKLEDSAVYLCASSSPGGGSGRSELFFGEGSRLTVL.

J is TRBJ2-2 and V is TRBV19, with 10 bases fitting TRBD1. CDR3 length equals 15 residues. The junction had 6 bases not matched to a gene; V was cut back by 6 bases and J by 5 bases. Germline V CDR1 and CDR2: LNHDA, SQIVND (reference sequence). CDR3 bases: TGTGCCAGTAGGGGGACAGGGGTATCAACCGGGGAGCTGTTTTTT. Translation gives CASRGTGVSTGELFF.

J is TRBJ1-3 and V is TRBV5-6; maybe TRBD1 (5 bases). From germline, CDR1 is SGHDT and CDR2 YYEEEE. V was trimmed by 4 bases and J by 0 bases, leaving 17 bases between them. The CDR3 is 17 amino acids. The CDR3 coding sequence is TGTGCCAGCAGCCCTTTCAGGGCAAACACCTCTGGAAACACCATATATTTT. It is translated as CASSPFRANTSGNTIYF.

This rearrangement joins TRBV29-1 to TRBJ1-3; tentative D call: TRBD1 (5 bases). Deletions cut 4 bases from V and 3 bases from J, with 13 bases between. CDR3 length: 14 residues. Germline V lookup: CDR1 SQVTM, CDR2 ANQGSEA. The CDR3 nucleotides are TGCAGCGTTGTTATGGGGGGAGGTGGAAACACCATATATTTT. The encoded protein is CSVVMGGGGNTIYF.

The chain combines TRBV9 with TRBJ2-5, with D tentatively TRBD1 (6 bases). Trimming shortened V by 0 bases and J by 2 bases, and 23 bases separated the two germline ends. In germline, CDR1 is SGDLS, CDR2 YYNGEE. The CDR3 has 19 residues. CDR3 region: CASSVGPTDSGASQETQYF. In DNA form, the CDR3 reads TGTGCCAGCAGCGTAGGTCCCACCGATTCAGGGGCCTCTCAAGAGACCCAGTACTTC.

The chain joins TRBV7-6 to TRBJ2-2, with 8 bases that match TRBD1. V lost 5 bases, J lost 6 bases, and 14 bases stayed unmatched. Germline V gives CDR1 SGHVS, CDR2 FNYEAQ. CDR3 length: 17 residues. In DNA form, the CDR3 reads TGTGCCAGCAGCCAACGGACAGGGTTGGCTGGGGCCGGGGAGCTGTTTTTT. This sequence encodes CASSQRTGLAGAGELFF.